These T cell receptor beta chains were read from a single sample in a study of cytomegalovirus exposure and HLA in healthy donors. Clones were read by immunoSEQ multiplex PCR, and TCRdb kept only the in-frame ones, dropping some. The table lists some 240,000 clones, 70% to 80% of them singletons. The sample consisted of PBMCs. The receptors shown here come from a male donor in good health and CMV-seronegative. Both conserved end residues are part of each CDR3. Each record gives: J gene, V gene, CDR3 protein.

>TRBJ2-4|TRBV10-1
CASSESGGRGNIQYF
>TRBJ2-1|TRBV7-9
CASSLRDNWYNEQFF
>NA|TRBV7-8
CASSPYYRQNYEQYF
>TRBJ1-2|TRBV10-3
CAIRGQGEGYTF
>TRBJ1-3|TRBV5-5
CASSSGVDTIYF
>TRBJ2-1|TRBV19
CASKKGASGFYNEQFF
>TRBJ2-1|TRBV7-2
CASSRTTGAGYNEQFF
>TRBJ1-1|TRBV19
CASSSIVGGEAFF
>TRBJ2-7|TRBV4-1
CASSQESLGLAGYYEQYF
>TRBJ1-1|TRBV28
CASSLEQGQAFF
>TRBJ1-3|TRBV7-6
CASSLGEGSGNTIYF
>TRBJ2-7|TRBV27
CASSLGTGKSYEQYF
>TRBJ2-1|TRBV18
CASSPSGTSMNEQFF
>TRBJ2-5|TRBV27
CASSKRTRETQYF
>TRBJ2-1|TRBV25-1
CASSRGRSANEQFF
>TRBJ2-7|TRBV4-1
CASSQDQAVRSYEQYF
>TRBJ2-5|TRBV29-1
CSVRTGPMETQYF
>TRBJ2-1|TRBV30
CAWSPQRGQFF
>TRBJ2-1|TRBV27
CASSSPSVAGPYNEQFF
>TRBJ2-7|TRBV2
CASRDPTSGRSYEQYF
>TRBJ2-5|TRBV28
CASSRRDREETQYF
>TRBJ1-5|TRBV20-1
CSAREGGPQHF
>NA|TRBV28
CASSLGQGHYEQYF
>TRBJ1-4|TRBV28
CASCTTNEKLFF
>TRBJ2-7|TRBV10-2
CASSESNRGRASADEQYF
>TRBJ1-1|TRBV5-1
CASSSRTGNTEAFF
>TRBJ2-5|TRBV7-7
CASSRTGPETQYF
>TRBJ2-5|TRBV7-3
CASSLRPGVETQYF
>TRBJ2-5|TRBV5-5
CASSLVPSGQETQYF
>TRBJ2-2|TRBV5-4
CASSLKRVNTGELFF
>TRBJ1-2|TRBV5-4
CASSLRAGPIGGYTF
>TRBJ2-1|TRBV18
CASSPREDNEQFF
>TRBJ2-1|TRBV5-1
CASSPGQRQRIYNEQFF
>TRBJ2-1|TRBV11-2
CASSLTGYNNEQFF
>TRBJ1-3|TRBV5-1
CASSLDTSGNTIYF
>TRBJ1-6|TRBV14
CASSQTQGGSSPLHF
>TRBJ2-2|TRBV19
CASSIGGAGELFF
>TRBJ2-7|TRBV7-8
CASSLREKAYEQYF
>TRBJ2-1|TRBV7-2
CASSPPSNEQFF
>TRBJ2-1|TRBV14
CASSTTGTSGFF
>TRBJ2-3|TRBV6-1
CASSELITSGRTDTQYF